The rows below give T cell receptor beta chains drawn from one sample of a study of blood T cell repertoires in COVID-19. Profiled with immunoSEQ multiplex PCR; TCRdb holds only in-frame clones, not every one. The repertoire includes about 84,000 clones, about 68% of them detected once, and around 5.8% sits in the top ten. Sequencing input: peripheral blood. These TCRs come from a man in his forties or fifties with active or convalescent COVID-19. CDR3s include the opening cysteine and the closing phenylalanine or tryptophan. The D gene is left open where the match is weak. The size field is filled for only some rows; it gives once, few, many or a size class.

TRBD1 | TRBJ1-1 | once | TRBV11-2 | TGTGCCAGCAGCTTAGATCGGGGGACAGGGGGCACTGAAGCTTTCTTT | CASSLDRGTGGTEAFF
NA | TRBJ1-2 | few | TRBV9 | TGTGCCAGCAGCATAACTCCCCTCGCGACAGCAGGAAATGGCTACACCTTC | CASSITPLATAGNGYTF
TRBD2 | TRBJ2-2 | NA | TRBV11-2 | TGTGCCAGCACCCCCTATAGGGGCGGGGGGGCCCTCGGGGAGCTGTTTTTT | CASTPYRGGGALGELFF
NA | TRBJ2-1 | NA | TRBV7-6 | TGTGCCAGCAGCTTAGTCGGGGATCCGGTCAATGAGCAGTTCTTC | CASSLVGDPVNEQFF
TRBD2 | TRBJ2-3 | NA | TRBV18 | TGTGCCAGCTCACCCGGGAGGAGCACAGATACGCAGTATTTT | CASSPGRSTDTQYF
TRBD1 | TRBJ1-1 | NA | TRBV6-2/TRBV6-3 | TGTGCCAGCAGTTACTCCTACCTACGGGACAGTTCTATTGAAGCTTTCTTT | CASSYSYLRDSSIEAFF
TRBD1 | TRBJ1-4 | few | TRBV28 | TGTGCCAGCAGAAAGGGACAGGGGAATGAAAAACTGTTTTTT | CASRKGQGNEKLFF
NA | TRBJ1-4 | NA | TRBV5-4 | TGTGCCAGCAGCTTGGACCCCACAGGGCCTAATGAAAAACTGTTTTTT | CASSLDPTGPNEKLFF
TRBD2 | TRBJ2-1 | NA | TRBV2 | TGTGCCAGCAGTGAACAGGTAGCGGGGTCGGGTGAGCAGTTCTTC | CASSEQVAGSGEQFF
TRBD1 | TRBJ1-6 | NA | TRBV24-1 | TGTGCCACCGCCCCCCCGGGACAGGCTTATTCACCCCTCCACTTT | CATAPPGQAYSPLHF
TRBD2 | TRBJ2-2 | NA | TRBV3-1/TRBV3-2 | TGTGCCAGCAGCCACAAGCGAGGTAGCGGGGGGTCCGAAGAGCTGTTTTTT | CASSHKRGSGGSEELFF
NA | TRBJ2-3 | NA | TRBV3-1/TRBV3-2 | TGTGCCAGCAGCCAAGAGGGGGCGAGCACAGATACGCAGTATTTT | CASSQEGASTDTQYF
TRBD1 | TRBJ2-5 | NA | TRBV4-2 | TGTGCCAGCAGCCAGTGGACAGGGGGAGAAGAGACCCAGTACTTC | CASSQWTGGEETQYF
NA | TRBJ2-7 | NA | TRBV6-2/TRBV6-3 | TGTGCCAGCAGTTATAGACGGGGTGTTGATTCCTACGAGCAGTACTTC | CASSYRRGVDSYEQYF
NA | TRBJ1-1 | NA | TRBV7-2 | TGTGCCAGCAGCTTAGAGCGTAACACTGAAGCTTTCTTT | CASSLERNTEAFF
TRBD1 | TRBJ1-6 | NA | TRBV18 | TGTGCCAGCTCAGCTGGACAGGGAAATAATTCACCCCTCCACTTT | CASSAGQGNNSPLHF
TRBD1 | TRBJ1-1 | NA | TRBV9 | TGTGCCAGCAGCGTTATAGGGGGCGACACTGAAGCTTTCTTT | CASSVIGGDTEAFF
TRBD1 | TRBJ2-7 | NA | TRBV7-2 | TGTGCCAGCAGTCTGGGGACAGGTTCCTACGAGCAGTACTTC | CASSLGTGSYEQYF
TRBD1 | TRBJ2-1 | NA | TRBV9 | TGTGCCAGCAGCGCGGGACAGGGTCTAAATGAGCAGTTCTTC | CASSAGQGLNEQFF
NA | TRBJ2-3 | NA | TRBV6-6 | TGTGCCAGCACCCAAGGGGGGGGTGGCACAGATACGCAGTATTTT | CASTQGGGGTDTQYF
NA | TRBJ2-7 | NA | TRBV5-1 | TGCGCCAGCAGCCCGGGAAGGGACAAAGCCTATAAGAACGAGCAGTACTTC | CASSPGRDKAYKNEQYF
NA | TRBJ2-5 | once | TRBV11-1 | TGTGCCAGCAGCTTTTCGGGAGATGAGACCCAGTACTTC | CASSFSGDETQYF
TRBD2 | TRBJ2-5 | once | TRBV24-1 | TGTGCCACCAGTGACCCCGGACTAGCGGGGGGGGGTGAGACCCAGTACTTC | CATSDPGLAGGGETQYF
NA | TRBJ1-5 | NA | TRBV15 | TGTGCCACCAGCAGAGATCCCGACGGGACCCAGCATTTT | CATSRDPDGTQHF
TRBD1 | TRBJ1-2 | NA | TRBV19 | TGTGCCAGTAGACAAAAGGGGGCGGGTGGCTACACCTTC | CASRQKGAGGYTF
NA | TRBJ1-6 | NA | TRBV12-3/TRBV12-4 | TGTGCCAGCAGGGAAACCCAGCGGGCACCCCTCCACTTT | CASRETQRAPLHF
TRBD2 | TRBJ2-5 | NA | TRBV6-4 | TGTGCCAGCGGCGTACTAGCGGGGGTTGAGACCCAGTACTTC | CASGVLAGVETQYF
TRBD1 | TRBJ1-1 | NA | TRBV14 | TGTGCCAGCAGGTACCGTCGTGACAGGGGCCCTGTGGACACTGAAGCTTTCTTT | CASRYRRDRGPVDTEAFF
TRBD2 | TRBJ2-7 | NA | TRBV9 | TGTGCCAGCAGCCCGACGGGGGGGTCCTACGAGCAGTACTTC | CASSPTGGSYEQYF
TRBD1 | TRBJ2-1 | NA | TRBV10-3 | TGTGCCATCAGCTCAGGGACAGGTCAGGCGAGCTCCTACAATGAGCAGTTCTTC | CAISSGTGQASSYNEQFF
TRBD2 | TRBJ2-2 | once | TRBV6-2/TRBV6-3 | TGTGCCAGCAGCCGGACTAGCGGGGGCGACGGGGAGCTGTTTTTT | CASSRTSGGDGELFF
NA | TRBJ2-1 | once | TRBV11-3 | TGTGCCAGCAGCTTAGGTCAGGGAAATGAGCAGTTCTTC | CASSLGQGNEQFF
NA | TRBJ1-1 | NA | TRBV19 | TGTGCCAGTAGTATAAGAGGGAGGAACACTGAAGCTTTCTTT | CASSIRGRNTEAFF
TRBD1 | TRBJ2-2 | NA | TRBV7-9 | TGTGCCAGCAGCGCGGACAGGGTCACCGGGGAGCTGTTTTTT | CASSADRVTGELFF
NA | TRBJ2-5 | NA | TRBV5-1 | TGCGCCAGCAGCATACAGGGCCCCCAAGAGACCCAGTACTTC | CASSIQGPQETQYF
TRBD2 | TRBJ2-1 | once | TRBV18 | TGTGCCAGCTCACTTATGACTAGCGGGGGGACCTACAATGAGCAGTTCTTC | CASSLMTSGGTYNEQFF
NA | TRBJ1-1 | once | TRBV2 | TGTGCCAGCAGTGAGTTAGGGGATATGAACACTGAAGCTTTCTTT | CASSELGDMNTEAFF
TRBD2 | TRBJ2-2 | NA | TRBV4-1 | TGCGCCAGCAGCCAAGCAACTAGCGGGGGGAACACCGGGGAGCTGTTTTTT | CASSQATSGGNTGELFF
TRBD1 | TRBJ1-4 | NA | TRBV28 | TGTGCCAGCAGTTCGTCCGGGACAGGGGACGAAAAACTGTTTTTT | CASSSSGTGDEKLFF
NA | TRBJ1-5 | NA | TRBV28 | TGTGCCAGCAGTTTGACTGAGAGCAATCAGCCCCAGCATTTT | CASSLTESNQPQHF
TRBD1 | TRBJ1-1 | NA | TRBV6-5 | TGTGCCAGCAGTTCCACAGGGGGTGGCACTGAAGCTTTCTTT | CASSSTGGGTEAFF
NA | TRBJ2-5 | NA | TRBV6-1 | TGTGCCAGCAGTGAATTAAGGGGGGGTATGGGTGAGACCCAGTACTTC | CASSELRGGMGETQYF
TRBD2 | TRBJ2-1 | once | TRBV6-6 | TGTGCCAGCAGTTACTCAGGCGGGGGGACTAACAATGAGCAGTTCTTC | CASSYSGGGTNNEQFF
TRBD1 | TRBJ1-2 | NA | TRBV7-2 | TGTGCCAGCAGCCCCGGGACAGGGGGGGCCTATGGCTACACCTTC | CASSPGTGGAYGYTF
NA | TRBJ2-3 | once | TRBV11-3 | TGTGCCAGCAGCTTAGACGGAGATACGCAGTATTTT | CASSLDGDTQYF
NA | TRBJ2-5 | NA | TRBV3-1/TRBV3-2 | TGTGCCAGCAGCCAAGAGGCGGGTTCAGGGACTTTCCAAGAGACCCAGTACTTC | CASSQEAGSGTFQETQYF
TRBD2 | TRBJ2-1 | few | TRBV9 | TGTGCCAGCAGCGTAGCTGGCGGGGGTTACAATGAGCAGTTCTTC | CASSVAGGGYNEQFF
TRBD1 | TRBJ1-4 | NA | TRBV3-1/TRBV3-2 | TGTGCCAGCAGCCAAGGACAGGGGTCTAATGAAAAACTGTTTTTT | CASSQGQGSNEKLFF
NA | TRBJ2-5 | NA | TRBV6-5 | TGTGCCAGCAGTTCAGGGGACCCATTGCCCCAAGAGACCCAGTACTTC | CASSSGDPLPQETQYF
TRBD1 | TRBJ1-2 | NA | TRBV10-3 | TGTGCCATCAGTGCAGGGGGCCTTGTCTACACCTTC | CAISAGGLVYTF
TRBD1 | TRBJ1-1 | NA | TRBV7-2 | TGTGCCAGCAGCTTACTTGGGACAGTGAACACTGAAGCTTTCTTT | CASSLLGTVNTEAFF
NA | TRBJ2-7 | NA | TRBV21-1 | TGTGCCAGCAGCAAACCGGGTACTAGCGATTCACCCTACGAGCAGTACTTC | CASSKPGTSDSPYEQYF
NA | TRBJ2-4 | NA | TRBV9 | TGTGCCAGCAGCGTCGACAGAGAAAACATTCAGTACTTC | CASSVDRENIQYF
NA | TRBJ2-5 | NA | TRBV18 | TGTGCCAGCCCAATGGAGGGTGAAGAGACCCAGTACTTC | CASPMEGEETQYF